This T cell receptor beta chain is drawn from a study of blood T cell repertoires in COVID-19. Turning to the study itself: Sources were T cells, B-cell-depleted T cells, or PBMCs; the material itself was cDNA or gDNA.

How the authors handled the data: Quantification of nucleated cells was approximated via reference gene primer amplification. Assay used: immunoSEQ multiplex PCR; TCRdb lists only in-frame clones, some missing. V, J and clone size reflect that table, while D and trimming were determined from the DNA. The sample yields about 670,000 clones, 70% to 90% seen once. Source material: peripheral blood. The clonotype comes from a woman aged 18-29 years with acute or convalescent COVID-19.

CDR3 protein: CAWSVLGQGPPPSIPQPQHF. The CDR3 region has the DNA TGTGCCTGGAGTGTACTGGGACAGGGCCCTCCCCCCAGTATTCCCCAGCCCCAGCATTTT. V gene TRBV30 combines with J gene TRBJ1-5, with 9 positions matching TRBD1. The CDR3 has 20 residues. Germline V CDR1 and CDR2: GTSNPN, SVGIG (reference sequence). Germline trimming cut 0 bases from V and 7 bases from J; bases unmatched to any gene: 22. Drawing the rest from reference TRBV30 and TRBJ1-5, the complete variable domain is SQTIHQWPATLVQPVGSPLSLECTVEGTSNPNLYWYRQAAGRGLQLLFYSVGIGQISSEVPQNLSASRPQDRQFILSSKKLLLSDSGFYLCAWSVLGQGPPPSIPQPQHFGDGTRLSIL.